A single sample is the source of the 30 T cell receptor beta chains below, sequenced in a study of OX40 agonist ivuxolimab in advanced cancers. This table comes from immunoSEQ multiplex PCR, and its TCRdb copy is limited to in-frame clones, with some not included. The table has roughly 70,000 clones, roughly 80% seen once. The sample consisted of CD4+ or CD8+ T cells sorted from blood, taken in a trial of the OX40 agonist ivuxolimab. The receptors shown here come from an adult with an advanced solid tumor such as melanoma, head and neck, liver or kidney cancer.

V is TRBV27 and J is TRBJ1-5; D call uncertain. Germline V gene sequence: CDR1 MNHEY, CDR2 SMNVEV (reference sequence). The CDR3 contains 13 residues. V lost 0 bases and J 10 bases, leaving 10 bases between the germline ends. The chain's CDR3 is CASSLSKSGPQHF. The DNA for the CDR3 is TGTGCCAGCAGTTTATCGAAGTCTGGACCCCAGCATTTT.

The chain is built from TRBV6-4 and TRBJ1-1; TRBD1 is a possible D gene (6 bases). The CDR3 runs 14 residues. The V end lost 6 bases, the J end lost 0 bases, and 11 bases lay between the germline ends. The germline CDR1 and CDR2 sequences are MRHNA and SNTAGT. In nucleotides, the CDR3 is TGTGCCAGCAGACGACAGGCCTTGAACACTGAAGCTTTCTTT. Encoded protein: CASRRQALNTEAFF.

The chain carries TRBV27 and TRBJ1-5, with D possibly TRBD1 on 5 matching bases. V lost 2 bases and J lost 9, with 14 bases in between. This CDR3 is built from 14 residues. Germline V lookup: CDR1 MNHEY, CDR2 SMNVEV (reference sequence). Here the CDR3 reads CASSLVGGFGPQHF. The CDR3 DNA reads TGTGCCAGCAGTTTAGTGGGGGGTTTTGGGCCCCAGCATTTT.

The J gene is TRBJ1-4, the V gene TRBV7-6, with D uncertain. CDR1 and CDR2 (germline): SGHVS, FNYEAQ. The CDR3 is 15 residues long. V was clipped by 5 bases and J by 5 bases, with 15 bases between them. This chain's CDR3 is CASSPFMGYNEKLFF. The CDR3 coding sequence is TGTGCCAGCAGCCCCTTTATGGGGTACAATGAAAAACTGTTTTTT. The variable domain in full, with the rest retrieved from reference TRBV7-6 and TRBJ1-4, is GAGVSQSPRYKVTKRGQDVALRCDPISGHVSLYWYRQALGQGPEFLTYFNYEAQQDKSGLPNDRFSAERPEGSISTLTIQRTEQRDSAMYRCASSPFMGYNEKLFFGSGTQLSVL.

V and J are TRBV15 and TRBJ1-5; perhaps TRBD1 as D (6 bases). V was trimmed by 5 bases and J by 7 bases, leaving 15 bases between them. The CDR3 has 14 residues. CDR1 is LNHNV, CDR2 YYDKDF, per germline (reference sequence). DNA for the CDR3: TGTGCCACCAGCTATCAGGGGACTGGGCAGCCCCAGCATTTT. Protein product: CATSYQGTGQPQHF.

DNA for the CDR3: TGTGCCAGCGGCAATGGGGACCTGTCCTACGAGCAGTACTTC. This gives the protein CASGNGDLSYEQYF. This rearrangement joins TRBV7-2 to TRBJ2-5, with D tentatively TRBD1 or TRBD2 (5 bases each). The J call may be faulty, since TRBJ2-7 better matches the DNA end. Germline CDR1 is SGHTA and CDR2 is FQGNSA. There are 14 residues in the CDR3.

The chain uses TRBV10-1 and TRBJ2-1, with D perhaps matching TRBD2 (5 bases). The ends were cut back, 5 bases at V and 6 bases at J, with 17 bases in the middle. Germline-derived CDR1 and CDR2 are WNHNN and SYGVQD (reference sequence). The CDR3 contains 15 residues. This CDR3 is CASSFPGKNCNEQFF. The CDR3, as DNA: TGCGCCAGCAGTTTTCCGGGGAAGAATTGCAATGAGCAGTTCTTC.

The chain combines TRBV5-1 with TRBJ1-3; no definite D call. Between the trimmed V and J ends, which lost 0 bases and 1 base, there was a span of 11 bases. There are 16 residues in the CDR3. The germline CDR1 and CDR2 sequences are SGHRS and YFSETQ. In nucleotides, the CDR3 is TGCGCCAGCAGCTTGGATGGGCCAAAGTCTGGAAACACCATATATTTT. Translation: CASSLDGPKSGNTIYF.

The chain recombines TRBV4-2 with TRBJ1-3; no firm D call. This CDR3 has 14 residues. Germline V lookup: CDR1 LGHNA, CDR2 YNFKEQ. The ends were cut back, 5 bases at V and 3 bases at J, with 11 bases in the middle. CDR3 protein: CASSSYGGGNTIYF. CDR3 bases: TGTGCCAGCAGCTCATACGGAGGTGGAAACACCATATATTTT.

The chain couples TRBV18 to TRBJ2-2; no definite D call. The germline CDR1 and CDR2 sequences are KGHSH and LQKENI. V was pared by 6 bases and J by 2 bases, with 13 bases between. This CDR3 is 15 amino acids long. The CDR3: CASSPRTQNTGELFF. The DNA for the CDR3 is TGTGCCAGCTCCCCGAGGACCCAAAACACCGGGGAGCTGTTTTTT.

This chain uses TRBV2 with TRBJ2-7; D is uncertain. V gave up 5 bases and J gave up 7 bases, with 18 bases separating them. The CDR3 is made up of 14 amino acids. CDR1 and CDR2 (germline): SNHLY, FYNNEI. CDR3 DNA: TGTGCCAGCAGTATTTTACGGACCGGTGGGGAGCAGTACTTC. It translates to CASSILRTGGEQYF.

CDR3 amino acids: CASIPPGASGVRWNEQFF. Written as DNA, the CDR3 is TGTGCCAGCATACCCCCGGGCGCTAGCGGCGTTAGATGGAATGAGCAGTTCTTC. V and J are TRBV21-1 and TRBJ2-1; no check of the table's D call, TRBD2, against the DNA was made. TRBV21-1 is reported as a pseudogene. The CDR3 sequence is 18 residues long.

CDR3 sequence reads: CASSQDPRTADQPQHF. The CDR3 DNA reads TGCGCCAGCAGCCAAGATCCCCGGACAGCCGATCAGCCCCAGCATTTT. The chain couples TRBV4-1 to TRBJ1-5; D is perhaps TRBD1 (6 bases). Per the germline V gene, CDR1 is MGHRA and CDR2 is YSYEKL. The CDR3 length is 16 residues. Deletions cut 0 bases from V and 5 bases from J, with 14 bases between.

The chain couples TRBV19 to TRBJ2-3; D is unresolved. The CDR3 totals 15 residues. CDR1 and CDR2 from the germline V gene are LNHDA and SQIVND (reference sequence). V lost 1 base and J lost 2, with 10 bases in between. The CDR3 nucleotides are TGTGCCAGTAGTATAGGTAGCCCCCCCACAGATACGCAGTATTTT. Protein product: CASSIGSPPTDTQYF.

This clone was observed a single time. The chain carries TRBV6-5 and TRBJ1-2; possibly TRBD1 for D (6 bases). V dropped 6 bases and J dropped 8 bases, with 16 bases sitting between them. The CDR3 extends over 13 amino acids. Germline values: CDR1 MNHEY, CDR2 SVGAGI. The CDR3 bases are TGTGCCAGCAGGCCGCCACAGGGAGGCGGCTACACCTTC. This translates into CASRPPQGGGYTF.

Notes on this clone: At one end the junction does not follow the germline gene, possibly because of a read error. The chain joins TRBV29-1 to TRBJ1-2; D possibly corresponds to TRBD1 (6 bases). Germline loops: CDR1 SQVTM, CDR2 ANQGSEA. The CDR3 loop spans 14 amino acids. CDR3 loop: CSVEGTSLLYGYTF. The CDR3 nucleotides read TGCAGCGTGGAAGGGACATCGTTACTTTATGGCTACACCTTC.

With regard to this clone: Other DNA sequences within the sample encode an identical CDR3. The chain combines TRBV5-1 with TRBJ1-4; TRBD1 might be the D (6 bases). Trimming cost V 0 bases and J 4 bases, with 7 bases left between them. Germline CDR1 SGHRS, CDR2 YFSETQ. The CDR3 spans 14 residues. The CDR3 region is CASSLGTVNEKLFF. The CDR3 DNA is TGCGCCAGCAGCTTGGGGACAGTTAATGAAAAACTGTTTTTT.

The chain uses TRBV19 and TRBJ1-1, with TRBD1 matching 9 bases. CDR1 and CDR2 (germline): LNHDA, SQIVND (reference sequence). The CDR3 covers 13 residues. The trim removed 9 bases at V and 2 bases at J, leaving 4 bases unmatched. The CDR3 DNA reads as TGTGCCAGCGTGGGACAGGGTAACACTGAAGCTTTCTTT. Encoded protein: CASVGQGNTEAFF.

CDR3 DNA sequence: TGTGCCAGCAGCTTAGTGATCGGTACTGGAAACACCATATATTTT. Encoded protein: CASSLVIGTGNTIYF. This sequence joins TRBV7-8 and TRBJ1-3; D gene unclear. Deletions cut 1 base from V and 2 bases from J, with 9 bases between. CDR3 size: 15 residues. Germline assignment: CDR1 SGHVS and CDR2 FQNEAQ.

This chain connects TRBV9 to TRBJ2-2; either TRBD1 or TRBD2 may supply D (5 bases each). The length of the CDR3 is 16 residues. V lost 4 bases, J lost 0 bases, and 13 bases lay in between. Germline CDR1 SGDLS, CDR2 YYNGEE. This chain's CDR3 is CASSLGTVANTGELFF. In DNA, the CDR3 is TGTGCCAGCAGCCTAGGGACGGTGGCGAACACCGGGGAGCTGTTTTTT. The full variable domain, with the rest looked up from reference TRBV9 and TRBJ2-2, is DSGVTQTPKHLITATGQRVTLRCSPRSGDLSVYWYQQSLDQGLQFLIQYYNGEERAKGNILERFSAQQFPDLHSELNLSSLELGDSALYFCASSLGTVANTGELFFGEGSRLTVL.

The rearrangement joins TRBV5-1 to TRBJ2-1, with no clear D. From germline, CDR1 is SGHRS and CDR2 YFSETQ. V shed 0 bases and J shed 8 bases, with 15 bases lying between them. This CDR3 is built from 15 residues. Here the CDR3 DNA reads TGCGCCAGCAGCTTGGCCCTGTCTAAAGACTATGAGCAGTTCTTC. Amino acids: CASSLALSKDYEQFF.

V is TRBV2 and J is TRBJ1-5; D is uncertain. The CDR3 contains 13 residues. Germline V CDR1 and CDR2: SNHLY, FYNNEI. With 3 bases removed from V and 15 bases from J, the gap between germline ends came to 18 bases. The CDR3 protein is CASSEDLKLFRHF. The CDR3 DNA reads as TGTGCCAGCAGTGAGGACCTTAAATTGTTCCGGCATTTT.

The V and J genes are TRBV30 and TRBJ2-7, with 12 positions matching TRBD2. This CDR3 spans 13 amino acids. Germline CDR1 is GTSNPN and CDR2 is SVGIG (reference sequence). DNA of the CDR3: TGTGCGACACTAGCGGGAGGTCACTACGAGCAGTACTTC. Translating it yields CATLAGGHYEQYF. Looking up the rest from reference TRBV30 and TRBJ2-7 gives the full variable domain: SQTIHQWPATLVQPVGSPLSLECTVEGTSNPNLYWYRQAAGRGLQLLFYSVGIGQISSEVPQNLSASRPQDRQFILSSKKLLLSDSGFYLCATLAGGHYEQYFGPGTRLTVT.

CDR3 sequence (DNA): TGCGCCAGCAGCCAAGATCCCGGGCCCTACCAGGGGGCCCAGTACTTC. Amino acid sequence: CASSQDPGPYQGAQYF. The chain combines TRBV4-1 with TRBJ2-5; 7 bases are shared with TRBD1. This CDR3 spans 16 amino acids. CDR1 MGHRA and CDR2 YSYEKL come from the germline V gene. With 0 bases clipped from V and 9 bases from J, the junction kept 13 bases outside the gene matches.

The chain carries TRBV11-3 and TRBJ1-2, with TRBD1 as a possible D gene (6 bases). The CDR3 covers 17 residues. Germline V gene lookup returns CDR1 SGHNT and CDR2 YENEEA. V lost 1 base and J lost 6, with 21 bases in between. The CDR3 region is CASSLGLSGGWIDGYTF. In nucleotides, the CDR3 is TGTGCCAGCAGCTTAGGTCTCTCGGGGGGCTGGATCGATGGCTACACCTTC. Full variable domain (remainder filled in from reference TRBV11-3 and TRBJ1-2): EAGVVQSPRYKIIEKKQPVAFWCNPISGHNTLYWYLQNLGQGPELLIRYENEEAVDDSQLPKDRFSAERLKGVDSTLKIQPAELGDSAVYLCASSLGLSGGWIDGYTFGSGTRLTVV.

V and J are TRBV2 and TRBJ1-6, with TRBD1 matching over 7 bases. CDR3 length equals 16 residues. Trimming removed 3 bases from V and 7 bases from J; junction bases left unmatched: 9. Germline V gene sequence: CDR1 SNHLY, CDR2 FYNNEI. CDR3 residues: CASSDQRGQINSPLHF. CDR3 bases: TGTGCCAGCAGTGATCAGAGGGGACAGATCAATTCACCCCTCCACTTT. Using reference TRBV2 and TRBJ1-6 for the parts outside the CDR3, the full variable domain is EPEVTQTPSHQVTQMGQEVILRCVPISNHLYFYWYRQILGQKVEFLVSFYNNEISEKSEIFDDQFSVERPDGSNFTLKIRSTKLEDSAMYFCASSDQRGQINSPLHFGNGTRLTVT.

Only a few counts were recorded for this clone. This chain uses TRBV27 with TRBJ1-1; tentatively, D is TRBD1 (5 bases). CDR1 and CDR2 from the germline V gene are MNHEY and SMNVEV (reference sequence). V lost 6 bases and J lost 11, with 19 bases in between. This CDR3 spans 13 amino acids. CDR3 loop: CASSPSVGGSAFF. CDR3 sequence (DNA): TGTGCCAGCAGCCCCAGTGTGGGGGGGAGCGCTTTCTTT.

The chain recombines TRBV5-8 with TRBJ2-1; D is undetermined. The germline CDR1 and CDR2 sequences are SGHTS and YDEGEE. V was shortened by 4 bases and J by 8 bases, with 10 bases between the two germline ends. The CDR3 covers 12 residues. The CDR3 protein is CASSLLGYEQFF. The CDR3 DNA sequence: TGTGCCAGCAGCCTTTTGGGCTATGAGCAGTTCTTC. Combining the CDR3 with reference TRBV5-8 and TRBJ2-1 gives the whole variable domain EAGVTQSPTHLIKTRGQQATLRCSPISGHTSVYWYQQALGLGLQFLLWYDEGEERNRGNFPPRFSGRQFPNYSSELNVNALELEDSALYLCASSLLGYEQFFGPGTRLTVL.

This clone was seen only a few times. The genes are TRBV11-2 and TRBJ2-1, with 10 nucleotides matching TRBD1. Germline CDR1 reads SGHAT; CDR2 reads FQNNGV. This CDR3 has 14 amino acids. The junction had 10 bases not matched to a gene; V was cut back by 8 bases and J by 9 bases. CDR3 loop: CASRRGTGVGEQFF. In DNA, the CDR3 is TGTGCCAGCCGCCGCGGGACAGGGGTGGGTGAGCAGTTCTTC.

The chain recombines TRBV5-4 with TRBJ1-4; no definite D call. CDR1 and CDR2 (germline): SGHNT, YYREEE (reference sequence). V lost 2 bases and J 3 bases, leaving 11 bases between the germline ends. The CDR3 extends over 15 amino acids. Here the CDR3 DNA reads TGTGCCAGCAGCTTTCCTGGGGAGTCTAATGAAAAACTGTTTTTT. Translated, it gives CASSFPGESNEKLFF.